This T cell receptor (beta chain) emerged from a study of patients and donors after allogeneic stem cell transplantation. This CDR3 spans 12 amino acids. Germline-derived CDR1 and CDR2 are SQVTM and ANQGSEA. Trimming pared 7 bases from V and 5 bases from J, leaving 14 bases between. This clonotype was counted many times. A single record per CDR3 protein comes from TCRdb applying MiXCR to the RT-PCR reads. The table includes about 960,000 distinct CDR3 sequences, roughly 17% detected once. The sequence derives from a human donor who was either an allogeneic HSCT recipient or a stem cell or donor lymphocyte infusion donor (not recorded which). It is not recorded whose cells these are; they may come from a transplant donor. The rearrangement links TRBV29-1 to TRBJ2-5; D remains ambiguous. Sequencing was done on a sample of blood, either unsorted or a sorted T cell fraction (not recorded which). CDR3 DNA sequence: TGCAGCGCGCTGACCCTTTCGGAGACCCAGTACTTC. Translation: CSALTLSETQYF.